This entry lists 17 T cell receptor beta chains sequenced from one sample in a study of technical replicates of blood from a few donors. Profiled with immunoSEQ multiplex PCR; TCRdb holds only in-frame clones, not every one. The sample holds 75,000 to 100,000 clones, 90% to 95% seen once. Sample: T cells isolated from PBMCs. The receptors here all came from a human donor in good health.

The V and J genes are TRBV5-1 and TRBJ1-1, with TRBD1 identical over 8 bases. The CDR3 length is 15 residues. Trimming took 5 bases from V and 1 from J; bases not matched to a gene: 7. Germline assignment: CDR1 SGHRS and CDR2 YFSETQ. The CDR3 region is CASRNDRGWNTEAFF. The CDR3 DNA reads as TGCGCCAGCAGAAACGACAGGGGATGGAACACTGAAGCTTTCTTT.

The chain couples TRBV30 to TRBJ2-1; 8 positions agree with TRBD1. The ends lost 2 bases at V and 0 bases at J; junction bases unmatched: 27. The germline CDR1 and CDR2 sequences are GTSNPN and SVGIG (reference sequence). The CDR3 has 23 amino acids. The CDR3 region has the DNA TGTGCCTGGAGTCCAATACAAGGACAGGGATTTCGGGGATTTCTAAGCTCCTACAATGAGCAGTTCTTC. Protein sequence: CAWSPIQGQGFRGFLSSYNEQFF.

The chain couples TRBV6-1 to TRBJ1-4; a possible D gene is TRBD1 (5 bases). The CDR3 has 15 amino acids. The V gene's germline CDR1 is MNHNS and CDR2 SASEGT. Trimming took 5 bases from V and 8 from J, leaving 18 bases between them. In DNA, the CDR3 is TGTGCCAGCAGTCACCGGGGGGGGGTTGAAGAAAAACTGTTTTTT. It is translated as CASSHRGGVEEKLFF.

The chain carries TRBV28 and TRBJ1-2, with 7 bases that match TRBD1. V was clipped by 6 bases and J by 4 bases; unmatched bases: 2. The CDR3 length is 12 residues. Looked up from germline, CDR1 is MDHEN and CDR2 is SYDVKM. The CDR3 DNA reads TGTGCCAGCAGGGGGACAGCCTATGGCTACACCTTC. This encodes CASRGTAYGYTF.

The chain combines TRBV6-1 with TRBJ2-7; TRBD2 is a possible D gene (6 bases). Trimming stripped 3 bases from V and 5 bases from J, with 14 bases between. Germline-derived CDR1 and CDR2 are MNHNS and SASEGT. The CDR3 totals 14 residues. The CDR3: CASSDIGGGDEQYF. The CDR3 DNA reads as TGTGCCAGCAGTGATATTGGCGGAGGGGACGAGCAGTACTTC.

The rearrangement joins TRBV6-1 to TRBJ1-2; TRBD1 is a possible D gene (6 bases). Trimming shortened V by 6 bases and J by 8 bases, and 22 bases separated the two germline ends. This CDR3 region has 15 residues. Germline V gene data show CDR1 as MNHNS and CDR2 as SASEGT. The CDR3 region has the DNA TGTGCCAGCAGGGGGGGGACATCGTTAAGTTTAGGCTACACCTTC. Translation: CASRGGTSLSLGYTF.

This clone has just one count. V usage is TRBV2 and J usage is TRBJ1-1, with D possibly matching TRBD1 (6 bases). V was shortened by 1 base and J by 9 bases, with 12 bases between the two germline ends. CDR1 and CDR2 from the germline V gene are SNHLY and FYNNEI. CDR3 length: 13 residues. The CDR3 spells CASSEGIRGQAFF. CDR3 in DNA: TGTGCCAGCAGTGAAGGGATCAGGGGACAAGCTTTCTTT.

This clone was seen a single time. This chain joins TRBV5-4 and TRBJ2-5; no clear D. This CDR3 has 11 amino acids. V was shortened by 2 bases and J by 5 bases, with 4 bases between the two germline ends. Germline lookup yields CDR1 SGHNT and CDR2 YYREEE (reference sequence). Here the CDR3 reads CASSFQETQYF. CDR3 DNA sequence: TGTGCCAGCAGCTTCCAGGAGACCCAGTACTTC.

V is TRBV5-1 and J is TRBJ1-2; 8 positions match TRBD1. The J segment lost 2 bases and the V segment lost 0 bases, leaving 15 bases of the junction unmatched. The CDR3 has 19 amino acids. The germline V gene has CDR1 SGHRS and CDR2 YFSETQ. Written as DNA, the CDR3 is TGCGCCAGCAGCTTGGTCCCTTCGGACAGGGCCCGAAAGAACTATGGCTACACCTTC. Encoded protein: CASSLVPSDRARKNYGYTF.

The chain joins TRBV28 to TRBJ1-1, with TRBD1 matching over 9 bases. The CDR3 extends over 17 amino acids. CDR1 and CDR2 (germline): MDHEN, SYDVKM. The ends lost 4 bases at V and 1 base at J; junction bases unmatched: 10. The DNA of the CDR3 is TGTGCCAGCAGTTCAAGGACAGGGGCTACTCCGAACACTGAAGCTTTCTTT. It specifies CASSSRTGATPNTEAFF.

CDR3 amino acids: CASSEGPGTVAYEQYF. CDR3 coding DNA: TGCGCCAGCAGTGAGGGCCCCGGGACAGTAGCGTACGAGCAGTACTTC. The rearrangement links TRBV10-2 to TRBJ2-7, with 7 bases lining up with TRBD1. Trimming removed 2 bases from V and 4 bases from J; junction bases left unmatched: 11. CDR1 is WSHSY and CDR2 is SAAADI in the germline V gene. The CDR3 spans 16 residues.

V gene TRBV18 combines with J gene TRBJ2-7, with D perhaps TRBD1 (6 bases). CDR3 size: 15 residues. The V gene lost 0 bases and the J gene lost 2 bases, with 11 bases spanning the gap. From germline, CDR1 is KGHSH and CDR2 LQKENI. Here the CDR3 reads CASSPPSTGTYEQYF. CDR3 nucleotides: TGTGCCAGCTCACCACCCTCGACAGGCACCTACGAGCAGTACTTC.

The gene calls are TRBV6-4 and TRBJ2-5; possibly TRBD1 for D (5 bases). CDR1 MRHNA and CDR2 SNTAGT come from the germline V gene. The CDR3 length is 13 residues. Trimming stripped 3 bases from V and 5 bases from J, with 10 bases between. The CDR3 DNA reads as TGTGCCAGCAGTGAATCAGGGTGGGAGACCCAGTACTTC. Its translation: CASSESGWETQYF.

The J gene is TRBJ2-7, the V gene TRBV5-1; 7 nucleotides agree with TRBD1. The CDR3 extends over 13 amino acids. V trimming: 3 bases; J trimming: 4 bases; junction bases outside the gene matches: 4. The V gene's germline CDR1 is SGHRS and CDR2 YFSETQ. In DNA form, the CDR3 reads TGCGCCAGCAGCTCGAGGGACAGTTACGAGCAGTACTTC. This sequence encodes CASSSRDSYEQYF.

The chain combines TRBV5-1 with TRBJ2-5; no firm D call. The CDR3 runs to 12 residues. Germline values: CDR1 SGHRS, CDR2 YFSETQ. V gave up 0 bases and J gave up 4 bases, with 4 bases separating them. CDR3 DNA sequence: TGCGCCAGCAGCTTGGCCGGAGAGACCCAGTACTTC. Translation gives CASSLAGETQYF.

J is TRBJ2-5 and V is TRBV5-6, with D perhaps TRBD2 (6 bases). Per germline, CDR1 SGHDT and CDR2 YYEEEE. This CDR3 comprises 19 residues. V was pared by 2 bases and J by 1 base, with 24 bases between. Written as DNA, the CDR3 is TGTGCCAGCAGCTTTTACACCGAGCGGGCAACCAAAGTCCAAGAGACCCAGTACTTC. Translated, it gives CASSFYTERATKVQETQYF.

The chain links TRBV7-6 to TRBJ1-4, with D possibly TRBD1 on 6 matching bases. This CDR3 has 16 amino acids. Trimming took off 3 bases at V and 0 bases at J, with 11 bases between the two ends. Germline-derived CDR1 and CDR2 are SGHVS and FNYEAQ. The CDR3: CASSFATGATNEKLFF. Here the CDR3 DNA reads TGTGCCAGCAGCTTCGCGACAGGTGCAACTAATGAAAAACTGTTTTTT.